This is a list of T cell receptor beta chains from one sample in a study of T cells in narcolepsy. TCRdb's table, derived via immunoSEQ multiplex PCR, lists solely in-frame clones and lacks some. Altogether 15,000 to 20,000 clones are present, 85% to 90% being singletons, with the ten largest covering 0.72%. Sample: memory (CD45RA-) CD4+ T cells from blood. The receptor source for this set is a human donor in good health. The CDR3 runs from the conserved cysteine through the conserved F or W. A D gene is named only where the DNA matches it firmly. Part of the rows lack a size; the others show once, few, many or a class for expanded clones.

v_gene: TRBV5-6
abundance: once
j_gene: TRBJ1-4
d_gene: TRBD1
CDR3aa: CASSLGQGARKLFF
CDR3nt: TGTGCCAGCAGCTTGGGGCAGGGGGCACGAAAACTGTTTTTT

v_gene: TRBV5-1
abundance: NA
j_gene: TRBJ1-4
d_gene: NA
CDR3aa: CASSLGPQGRTNEKLFF
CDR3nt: TGCGCCAGCAGCTTGGGCCCGCAGGGTCGAACTAATGAAAAACTGTTTTTT

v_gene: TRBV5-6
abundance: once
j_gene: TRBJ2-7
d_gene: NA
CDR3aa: CASSNLGGPAYEQYF
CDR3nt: TGTGCCAGCAGCAACCTTGGGGGTCCAGCCTACGAGCAGTACTTC

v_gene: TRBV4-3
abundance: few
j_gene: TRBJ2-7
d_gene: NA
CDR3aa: CASSQEGYEQYF
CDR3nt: TGCGCCAGCAGCCAAGAGGGGTACGAGCAGTACTTC

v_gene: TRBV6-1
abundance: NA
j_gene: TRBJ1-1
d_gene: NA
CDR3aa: CASSETNRVYGTEAFF
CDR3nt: TGTGCCAGCAGTGAAACTAACAGGGTATACGGCACTGAAGCTTTCTTT

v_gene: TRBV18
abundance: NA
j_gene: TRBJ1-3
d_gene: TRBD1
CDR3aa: CASSPSRGLSGNTIYF
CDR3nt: TGTGCCAGCTCACCGTCGAGGGGGCTCTCTGGAAACACCATATATTTT

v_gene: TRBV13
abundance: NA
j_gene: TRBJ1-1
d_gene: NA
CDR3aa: CASSSTGPFVLNTEAFF
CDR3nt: TGTGCCAGCAGCTCGACAGGTCCCTTTGTCCTGAACACTGAAGCTTTCTTT

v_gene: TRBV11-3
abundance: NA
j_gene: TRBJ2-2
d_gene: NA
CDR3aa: CASSLLRSGELFF
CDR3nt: TGTGCCAGCAGCTTACTCCGATCCGGGGAGCTGTTTTTT

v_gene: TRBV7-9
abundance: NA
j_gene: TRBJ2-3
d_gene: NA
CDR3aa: CASSLVSGHYGTQYF
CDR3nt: TGTGCCAGCAGCTTAGTTTCGGGCCATTACGGTACGCAGTATTTT

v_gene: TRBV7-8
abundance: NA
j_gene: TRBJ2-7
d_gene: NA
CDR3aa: CASSFLDGGNSYEQYF
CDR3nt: TGTGCCAGCAGCTTCTTGGATGGAGGGAACTCCTACGAGCAGTACTTC

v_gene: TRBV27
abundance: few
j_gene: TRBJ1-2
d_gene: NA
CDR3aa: CASSPQGGRGYTF
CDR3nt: TGTGCCAGCAGCCCGCAGGGAGGGAGGGGCTACACCTTC

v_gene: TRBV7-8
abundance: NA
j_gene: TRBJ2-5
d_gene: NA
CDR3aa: CASSLAEKGQYF
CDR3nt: TGTGCCAGCAGCTTAGCGGAGAAGGGCCAGTACTTC

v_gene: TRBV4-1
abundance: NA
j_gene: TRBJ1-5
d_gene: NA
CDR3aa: CASSQGRGGNQPQHF
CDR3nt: TGCGCCAGCAGCCAAGGCCGGGGTGGCAATCAGCCCCAGCATTTT

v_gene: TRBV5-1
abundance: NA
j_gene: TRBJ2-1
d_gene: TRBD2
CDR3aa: CASSVTSGRGSGYNEQFF
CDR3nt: TGCGCCAGCAGCGTGACTAGCGGGAGGGGATCGGGCTACAATGAGCAGTTCTTC